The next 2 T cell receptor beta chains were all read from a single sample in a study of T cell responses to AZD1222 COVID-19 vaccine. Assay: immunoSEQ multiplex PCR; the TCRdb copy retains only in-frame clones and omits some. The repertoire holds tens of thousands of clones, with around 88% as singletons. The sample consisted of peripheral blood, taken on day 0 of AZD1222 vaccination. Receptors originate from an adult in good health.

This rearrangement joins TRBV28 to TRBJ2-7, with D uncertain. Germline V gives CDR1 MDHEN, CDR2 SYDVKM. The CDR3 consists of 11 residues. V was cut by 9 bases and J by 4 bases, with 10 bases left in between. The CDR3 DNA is TGTGCCAGTTCCCTAGGTTACGAGCAGTACTTC. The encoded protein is CASSLGYEQYF. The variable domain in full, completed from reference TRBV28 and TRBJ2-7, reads DVKVTQSSRYLVKRTGEKVFLECVQDMDHENMFWYRQDPGLGLRLIYFSYDVKMKEKGDIPEGYSVSREKKERFSLILESASTNQTSMYLCASSLGYEQYFGPGTRLTVT.

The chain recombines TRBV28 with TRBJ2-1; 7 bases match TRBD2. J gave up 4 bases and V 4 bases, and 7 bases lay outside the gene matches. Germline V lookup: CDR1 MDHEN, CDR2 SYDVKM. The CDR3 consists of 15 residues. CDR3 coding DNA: TGTGCCAGCAGTTATAGTCTAGCGGAGTACAATGAGCAGTTCTTC. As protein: CASSYSLAEYNEQFF.